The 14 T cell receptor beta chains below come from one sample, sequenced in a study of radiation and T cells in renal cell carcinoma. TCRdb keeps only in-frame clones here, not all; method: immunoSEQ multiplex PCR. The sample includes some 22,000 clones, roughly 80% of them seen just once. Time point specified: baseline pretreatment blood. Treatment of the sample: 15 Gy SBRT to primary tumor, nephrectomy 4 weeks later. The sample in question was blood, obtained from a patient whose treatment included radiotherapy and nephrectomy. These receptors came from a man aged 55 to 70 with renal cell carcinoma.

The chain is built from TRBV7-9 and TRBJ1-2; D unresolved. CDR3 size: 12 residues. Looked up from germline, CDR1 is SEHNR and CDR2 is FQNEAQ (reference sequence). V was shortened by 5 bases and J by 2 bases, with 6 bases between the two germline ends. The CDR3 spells CASSTLNYGYTF. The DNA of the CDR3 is TGTGCCAGCAGCACACTAAACTATGGCTACACCTTC.

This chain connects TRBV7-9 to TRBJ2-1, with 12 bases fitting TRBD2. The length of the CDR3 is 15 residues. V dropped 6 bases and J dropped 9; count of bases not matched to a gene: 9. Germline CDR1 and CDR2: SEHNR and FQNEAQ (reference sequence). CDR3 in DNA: TGTGCCAGCAGGCCCACTAGCGGGGGGTACGGTGAGCAGTTCTTC. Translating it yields CASRPTSGGYGEQFF.

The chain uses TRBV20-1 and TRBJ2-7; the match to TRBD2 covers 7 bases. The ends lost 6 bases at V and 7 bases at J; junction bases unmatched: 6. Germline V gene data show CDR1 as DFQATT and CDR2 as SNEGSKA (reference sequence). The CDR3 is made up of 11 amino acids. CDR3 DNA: TGCAGTGCCCCACTAGCGTGGGAGCAGTACTTC. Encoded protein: CSAPLAWEQYF.

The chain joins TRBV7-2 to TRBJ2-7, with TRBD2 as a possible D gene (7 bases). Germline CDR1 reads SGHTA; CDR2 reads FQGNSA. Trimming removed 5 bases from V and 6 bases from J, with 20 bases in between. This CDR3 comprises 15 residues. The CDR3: CASSPGRGRAGEQYF. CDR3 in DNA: TGTGCCAGCAGCCCCGGTAGGGGGAGGGCGGGCGAGCAGTACTTC.

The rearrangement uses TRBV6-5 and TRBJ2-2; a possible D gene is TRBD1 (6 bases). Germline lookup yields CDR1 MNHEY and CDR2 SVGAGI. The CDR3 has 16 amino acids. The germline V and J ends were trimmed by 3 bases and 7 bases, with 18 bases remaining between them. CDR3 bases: TGTGCCAGCAGTTATTCCTTACCGGGACATGTCGGGGAGCTGTTTTTT. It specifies CASSYSLPGHVGELFF.

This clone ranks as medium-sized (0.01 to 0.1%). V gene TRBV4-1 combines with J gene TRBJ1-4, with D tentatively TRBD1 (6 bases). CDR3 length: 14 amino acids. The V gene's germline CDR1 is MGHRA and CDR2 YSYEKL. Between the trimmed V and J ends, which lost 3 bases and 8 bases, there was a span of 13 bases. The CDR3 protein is CASSHLWGPEKLFF. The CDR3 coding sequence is TGCGCCAGCAGCCATCTTTGGGGGCCGGAAAAACTGTTTTTT.

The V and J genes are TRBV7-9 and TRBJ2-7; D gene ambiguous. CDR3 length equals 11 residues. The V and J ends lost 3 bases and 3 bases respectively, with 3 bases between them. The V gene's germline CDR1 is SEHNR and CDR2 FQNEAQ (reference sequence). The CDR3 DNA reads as TGTGCCAGCAGCTTTCACTACGAGCAGTACTTC. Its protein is CASSFHYEQYF.

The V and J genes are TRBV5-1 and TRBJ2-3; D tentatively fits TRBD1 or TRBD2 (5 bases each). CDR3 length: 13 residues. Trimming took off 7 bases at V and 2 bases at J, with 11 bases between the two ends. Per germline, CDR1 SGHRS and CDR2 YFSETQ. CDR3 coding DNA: TGCGCCAGCGGCAGGGAGCCCACAGATACGCAGTATTTT. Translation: CASGREPTDTQYF.

This chain's CDR3 is CASSFSTGLRATEAFF. In DNA, the CDR3 is TGTGCCAGCAGTTTCTCGACAGGCCTCAGGGCCACTGAAGCTTTCTTT. V usage is TRBV6-6 and J usage is TRBJ1-1; tentative D call: TRBD1 (6 bases). V was cut by 4 bases and J by 4 bases, with 19 bases left in between. Germline V gene data show CDR1 as MNHNY and CDR2 as SVGAGI (reference sequence). The CDR3 runs 16 residues.

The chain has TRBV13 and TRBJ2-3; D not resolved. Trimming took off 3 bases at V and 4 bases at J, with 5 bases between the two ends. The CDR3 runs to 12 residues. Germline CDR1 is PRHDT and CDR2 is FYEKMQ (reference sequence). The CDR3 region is CASSLGPDTQYF. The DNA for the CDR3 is TGTGCCAGCAGCTTGGGCCCAGATACGCAGTATTTT. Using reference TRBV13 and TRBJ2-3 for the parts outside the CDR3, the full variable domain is AAGVIQSPRHLIKEKRETATLKCYPIPRHDTVYWYQQGPGQDPQFLISFYEKMQSDKGSIPDRFSAQQFSDYHSELNMSSLELGDSALYFCASSLGPDTQYFGPGTRLTVL.

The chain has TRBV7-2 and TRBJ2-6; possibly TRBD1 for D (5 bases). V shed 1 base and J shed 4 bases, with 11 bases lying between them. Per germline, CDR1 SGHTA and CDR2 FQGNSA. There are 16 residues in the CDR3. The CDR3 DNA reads TGTGCCAGCAGCTTAGGCCCAGGGAACGGGGCCAACGTCCTGACTTTC. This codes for CASSLGPGNGANVLTF. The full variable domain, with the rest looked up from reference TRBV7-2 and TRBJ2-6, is GAGVSQSPSNKVTEKGKDVELRCDPISGHTALYWYRQSLGQGLEFLIYFQGNSAPDKSGLPSDRFSAERTGGSVSTLTIQRTQQEDSAVYLCASSLGPGNGANVLTFGAGSRLTVL.

The CDR3 DNA is TGTGCCAGCAGCTTATTAGGGGGCGGCTATGGCTACACCTTC. Its translation is CASSLLGGGYGYTF. V gene TRBV7-9 combines with J gene TRBJ1-2, with 7 bases fitting TRBD1. In germline, CDR1 is SEHNR, CDR2 FQNEAQ (reference sequence). J was trimmed by 4 bases and V by 2 bases; bases with no gene match: 4. The CDR3 consists of 14 residues.

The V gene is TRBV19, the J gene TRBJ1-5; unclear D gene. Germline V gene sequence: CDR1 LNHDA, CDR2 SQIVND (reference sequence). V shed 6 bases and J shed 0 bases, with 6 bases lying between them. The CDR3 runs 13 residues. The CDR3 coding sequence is TGTGCCAGTAGGCTTCATAGCAATCAGCCCCAGCATTTT. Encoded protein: CASRLHSNQPQHF.

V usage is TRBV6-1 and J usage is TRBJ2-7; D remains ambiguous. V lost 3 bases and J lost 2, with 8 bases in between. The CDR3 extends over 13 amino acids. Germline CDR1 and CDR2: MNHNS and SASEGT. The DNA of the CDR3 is TGTGCCAGCAGTGAGATTGGTACCTACGAGCAGTACTTC. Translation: CASSEIGTYEQYF.